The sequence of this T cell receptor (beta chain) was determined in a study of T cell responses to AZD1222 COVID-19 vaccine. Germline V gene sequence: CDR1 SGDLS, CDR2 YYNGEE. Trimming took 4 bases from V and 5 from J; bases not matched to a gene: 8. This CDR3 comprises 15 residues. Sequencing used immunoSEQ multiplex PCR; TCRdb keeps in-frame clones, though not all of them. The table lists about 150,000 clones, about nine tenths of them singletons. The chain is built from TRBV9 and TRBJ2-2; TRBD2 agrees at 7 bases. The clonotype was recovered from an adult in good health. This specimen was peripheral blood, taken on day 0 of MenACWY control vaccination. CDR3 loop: CASSPRLAATGELFF. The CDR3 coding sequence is TGTGCCAGCAGCCCCCGACTAGCAGCTACCGGGGAGCTGTTTTTT.